This passage covers 29 T cell receptor beta chains from one sample sequenced in a study of metastatic and nonmetastatic thyroid tumors. Via MiXCR, TCRdb re-called the PCR reads. The table shows 4,000 to 5,000 clones, with roughly 28% occurring only once. Patients were all untreated before their thyroid surgery. Input material: adjacent normal tissue. The receptors shown here come from a female donor with papillary thyroid cancer or a benign thyroid nodule (not recorded which). Some clones in this sample may be carry-over from other donors' samples.

By share, this clone counts as large. The J gene is TRBJ2-7, the V gene TRBV27; 11 bases line up with TRBD1. V shed 5 bases and J 5 bases; nucleotides not matched to a gene: 14. The CDR3 covers 17 residues. The germline V gene has CDR1 MNHEY and CDR2 SMNVEV (reference sequence). The CDR3 region has the DNA TGTGCCAGCAGTCTCATCGCCCGCCCGGGACAGGGGGACGAGCAGTACTTC. Amino acids: CASSLIARPGQGDEQYF.

This clone is labeled medium-sized. The CDR3 DNA sequence: TGCAGTGCTAGTATGGGGGCGCGGAGGCGCAATCAGCCCCAGCATTTT. Its translation: CSASMGARRRNQPQHF. The chain joins TRBV20-1 to TRBJ1-5, with D possibly TRBD1 on 6 matching bases. V was trimmed by 3 bases and J by 2 bases, leaving 17 bases between them. The germline gives CDR1 DFQATT, CDR2 SNEGSKA (reference sequence). This CDR3 has 16 amino acids.

There are many counts of this clone. The chain couples TRBV4-2 to TRBJ2-7; 11 bases map to TRBD2. CDR3 length: 17 amino acids. CDR1 and CDR2 from the germline V gene are LGHNA and YNFKEQ. J was trimmed by 2 bases and V by 0 bases; bases with no gene match: 6. CDR3 sequence: CASSQDLRGLAAYEQYF. DNA of the CDR3: TGTGCCAGCAGCCAAGATCTCAGGGGACTAGCGGCCTACGAGCAGTACTTC.

The rearrangement joins TRBV10-3 to TRBJ2-7, with TRBD2 identical over 10 bases. From germline, CDR1 is ENHRY and CDR2 SYGVKD. The CDR3 has 15 residues. The V gene end was trimmed by 4 bases and the J gene end by 7 bases; junction bases not matched to a gene: 10. The CDR3 spells CAISGLGLAAREQYF. The CDR3 nucleotides are TGTGCCATCAGTGGTTTAGGACTAGCGGCTAGGGAGCAGTACTTC.

For the CDR3, the DNA is TGTGCCACCAGCAGAGATAGGGACTACGGAACTGAAGCTTTCTTT. Translation gives CATSRDRDYGTEAFF. The V call is TRBV15, the J call TRBJ1-1; maybe TRBD1 (5 bases). The V gene lost 0 bases and the J gene lost 5 bases, with 13 bases spanning the gap. The CDR3 loop spans 15 amino acids. In germline, CDR1 is LNHNV, CDR2 YYDKDF (reference sequence). The variable domain in full, with the rest retrieved from reference TRBV15 and TRBJ1-1, is DAMVIQNPRYQVTQFGKPVTLSCSQTLNHNVMYWYQQKSSQAPKLLFHYYDKDFNNEADTPDNFQSRRPNTSFCFLDIRSPGLGDTAMYLCATSRDRDYGTEAFFGQGTRLTVV.

By its share, this clone is large. The chain combines TRBV27 with TRBJ2-1, with 9 bases that match TRBD2. Germline CDR1 reads MNHEY; CDR2 reads SMNVEV (reference sequence). The length of the CDR3 is 14 residues. The junction had 7 bases not matched to a gene; V was cut back by 4 bases and J by 9 bases. CDR3 amino acids: CASSSPGLASEQFF. DNA for the CDR3: TGTGCCAGCAGTTCCCCGGGACTAGCTAGTGAGCAGTTCTTC.

To note about this clone: Since a much larger clone is just one base distant, this may be a read error. The J gene is TRBJ2-3, the V gene TRBV5-4, with TRBD1 as a possible D gene (5 bases). The CDR3 is made up of 14 amino acids. V lost 4 bases to trimming and J lost 6 bases, with 15 bases between them. Germline values: CDR1 SGHNT, CDR2 YYREEE (reference sequence). CDR3 nucleotides: TGTGCCAGCAGCCCCGAGTGGGGCGAGGATACGCAGTATTTT. Residues: CASSPEWGEDTQYF.

The V call is TRBV19, the J call TRBJ2-2, with a possible D match to TRBD1 (5 bases). CDR3 length: 15 amino acids. V was shortened by 7 bases and J by 4 bases, with 16 bases between the two germline ends. The germline V gene encodes CDR1 LNHDA and CDR2 SQIVND (reference sequence). For the CDR3, the DNA is TGTGCCAGTACCACCCTCGGACACTTCACCGGGGAGCTGTTTTTT. This sequence encodes CASTTLGHFTGELFF.

V usage is TRBV7-2 and J usage is TRBJ2-1, with D unclear. Germline V gene data show CDR1 as SGHTA and CDR2 as FQGNSA. V dropped 5 bases and J dropped 10 bases, with 12 bases sitting between them. The CDR3 totals 12 residues. CDR3 sequence reads: CASSRPGYEQFF. CDR3 sequence (DNA): TGTGCCAGCAGCCGCCCCGGTTACGAGCAGTTCTTC.

The chain recombines TRBV19 with TRBJ2-1; 7 nucleotides align to TRBD2. CDR1 and CDR2 (germline): LNHDA, SQIVND (reference sequence). CDR3 length: 13 amino acids. Unmatched junction bases numbered 5, after V lost 5 bases and J lost 7 bases. The CDR3 is CASSLRLANEQFF. DNA of the CDR3: TGTGCCAGTAGTTTACGACTAGCAAATGAGCAGTTCTTC.

By sample share, this clone is medium-sized. The V and J genes are TRBV5-1 and TRBJ1-5; tentatively, D is TRBD1 (6 bases). Trimming took off 2 bases at V and 3 bases at J, with 12 bases between the two ends. Germline CDR1 and CDR2: SGHRS and YFSETQ. This CDR3 has 15 amino acids. CDR3 DNA: TGCGCCAGCAGCTTAGATGGGGGCGACAATCAGCCCCAGCATTTT. The encoded protein is CASSLDGGDNQPQHF.

This clone was found a few times. DNA for the CDR3: TGTGCCAGCAGTTACTCCGGGCCATACACCGGGGAGCTGTTTTTT. Its protein product is CASSYSGPYTGELFF. The chain is built from TRBV6-2 or TRBV6-3 and TRBJ2-2, with D hard to call. CDR1 MNHEY and CDR2 SVGEGT come from the germline V gene. V was clipped by 0 bases and J by 3 bases, with 8 bases between them. This CDR3 contains 15 residues.

The DNA of the CDR3 is TGTGCCAGCAGTGCCGGGACTCAATTCACAGATACGCAGTATTTT. This sequence encodes CASSAGTQFTDTQYF. This chain links TRBV6-1 with TRBJ2-3, with D perhaps TRBD2 (6 bases). Between the trimmed V and J ends, which lost 4 bases and 2 bases, there was a span of 13 bases. The germline V gene has CDR1 MNHNS and CDR2 SASEGT. The length of the CDR3 is 15 residues.

As concerns this clone: An end of the junction does not agree with germline; a read error may underlie this. The chain is built from TRBV19 and TRBJ2-6; 7 nucleotides agree with TRBD1. The CDR3 has 15 amino acids. Germline V CDR1 and CDR2: LNHDA, SQIVND (reference sequence). CDR3 in DNA: TGTGCCATTAGTGTTACAGGGGTCGGTGCCAACGTCCTGCCTTTC. Translated: CAISVTGVGANVLPF. The full variable domain, in which reference TRBV19 and TRBJ2-6 provide the parts outside the CDR3, is DGGITQSPKYLFRKEGQNVTLSCEQNLNHDAMYWYRQDPGQGLRLIYYSQIVNDFQKGDIAEGYSVSREKKESFPLTVTSAQKNPTAFYLCAISVTGVGANVLPFGAGSRLTVL.

This clone counts as medium-sized. This chain joins TRBV2 and TRBJ2-5; either TRBD1 or TRBD2 may supply D (5 bases each). Germline V lookup: CDR1 SNHLY, CDR2 FYNNEI. This CDR3 region has 16 residues. V was clipped by 3 bases and J by 3 bases, with 17 bases between them. CDR3 DNA sequence: TGTGCCAGCAGTGAGACCGGACCAGGGAGTAAAGAGACCCAGTACTTC. This translates into CASSETGPGSKETQYF. Looking up the rest from reference TRBV2 and TRBJ2-5 gives the full variable domain: EPEVTQTPSHQVTQMGQEVILRCVPISNHLYFYWYRQILGQKVEFLVSFYNNEISEKSEIFDDQFSVERPDGSNFTLKIRSTKLEDSAMYFCASSETGPGSKETQYFGPGTRLLVL.

J is TRBJ2-3 and V is TRBV24-1; possible D gene TRBD2, 7 bases. The germline V and J ends were trimmed by 1 base and 9 bases, with 10 bases remaining between them. Germline V lookup: CDR1 KGHDR, CDR2 SFDVKD. The CDR3 is 13 residues long. The CDR3 region is CATSDLWGGTQYF. CDR3 DNA sequence: TGTGCCACCAGTGATTTATGGGGGGGCACGCAGTATTTT.

This clone is labeled as medium-sized. V gene TRBV5-1 combines with J gene TRBJ2-2; 7 nucleotides align to TRBD2. Germline V CDR1 and CDR2: SGHRS, YFSETQ. This CDR3 region has 15 residues. Trimming at V came to 5 bases and at J to 2 bases, leaving 6 bases not matched to a gene. CDR3 sequence (DNA): TGCGCCAGCAGGACCCCGGGGGGTAACACCGGGGAGCTGTTTTTT. Protein: CASRTPGGNTGELFF.

By proportion, this clone is medium-sized. The chain carries TRBV11-1 and TRBJ2-7, with D possibly being TRBD1 (5 bases). Germline V gene sequence: CDR1 SGHAT, CDR2 FQDESV (reference sequence). The V end was cut by 5 bases, the J end by 4 bases, with 15 bases between. CDR3 size: 14 residues. CDR3 loop: CASSPDWGRYEQYF. CDR3 DNA sequence: TGTGCCAGCAGCCCCGACTGGGGCAGGTACGAGCAGTACTTC.

The chain carries TRBV4-1 and TRBJ2-7, with D hard to call. V was shortened by 1 base and J by 4 bases, with 14 bases between the two germline ends. This CDR3 has 15 amino acids. Germline V gives CDR1 MGHRA, CDR2 YSYEKL. CDR3 nucleotides: TGCGCCAGCAGCCAAGGCGGAGCCCCGTGGTACGAGCAGTACTTC. Amino acid sequence: CASSQGGAPWYEQYF.

This clone has just a few counts. The chain couples TRBV10-3 to TRBJ2-7, with 14 bases that match TRBD2. After removal of 4 bases from V and 3 bases from J, the junction contained 2 bases not matched to a gene. This CDR3 spans 15 amino acids. Germline V gives CDR1 ENHRY, CDR2 SYGVKD. CDR3 DNA sequence: TGTGCCATCAGTGGTGGACTAGCGGGGGGCTACGAGCAGTACTTC. Its protein product is CAISGGLAGGYEQYF.

This sequence joins TRBV28 and TRBJ2-7; 7 nucleotides match TRBD2. V gave up 8 bases and J gave up 3 bases; unmatched junction bases: 16. The CDR3 extends over 16 amino acids. Germline loops: CDR1 MDHEN, CDR2 SYDVKM. The CDR3 DNA follows: TGTGCCAGCTCGCCACCGCGACTAGCTGCCGGCTACGAGCAGTACTTC. Translated: CASSPPRLAAGYEQYF.

The V call is TRBV19, the J call TRBJ2-3; D ambiguous. The germline V gene has CDR1 LNHDA and CDR2 SQIVND (reference sequence). This CDR3 region has 13 residues. V was trimmed by 3 bases and J by 2 bases, leaving 6 bases between them. The CDR3 region has the DNA TGTGCCAGTAGTATCATACTCACAGATACGCAGTATTTT. The encoded protein is CASSIILTDTQYF.

The rearrangement uses TRBV2 and TRBJ1-1, with 8 bases lining up with TRBD1. The V gene's germline CDR1 is SNHLY and CDR2 FYNNEI. Trimming cost V 4 bases and J 4 bases; bases outside gene matches: 5. This CDR3 comprises 14 residues. CDR3 loop: CASSGQGKGTEAFF. The DNA of the CDR3 is TGTGCCAGCAGTGGACAGGGGAAAGGCACTGAAGCTTTCTTT.

The chain has TRBV5-1 and TRBJ2-1; tentatively, D is TRBD1 (6 bases). Looked up from germline, CDR1 is SGHRS and CDR2 is YFSETQ. Trimming shortened V by 1 base and J by 10 bases, and 15 bases separated the two germline ends. The CDR3 has 14 residues. The CDR3 sequence: CASSLNRAQGEQFF. The CDR3 DNA reads as TGCGCCAGCAGCTTGAACAGGGCGCAAGGCGAGCAGTTCTTC.

The rearrangement uses TRBV7-2 and TRBJ1-1; D is perhaps TRBD1 (5 bases). V was pared by 1 base and J by 6 bases, with 12 bases between. The CDR3 spans 14 residues. CDR1 is SGHTA, CDR2 FQGNSA, per germline. CDR3 protein: CASSLDRSRAEAFF. CDR3 bases: TGTGCCAGCAGCTTAGACAGGAGCCGGGCTGAAGCTTTCTTT.

Many counts were recorded for this clone. One end of the junction does not line up with germline, which may come from a read error. The V and J genes are TRBV7-9 and TRBJ1-1; TRBD1 might be the D (5 bases). CDR1 and CDR2 (germline): SEHNR, FQNEAQ (reference sequence). The CDR3 loop spans 14 amino acids. CDR3 DNA: TGTGCCAGCAGCTTGGACATGGGGTGGACTGAAGCTTCCTTT. Translated, it gives CASSLDMGWTEASF.

At least ten counts were recorded for this clone. V is TRBV5-6 and J is TRBJ1-5, with a weak D call TRBD1 (5 bases). Trimming removed 4 bases from V and 2 bases from J, with 13 bases in between. Germline CDR1 is SGHDT and CDR2 is YYEEEE. This CDR3 contains 15 residues. Written as DNA, the CDR3 is TGTGCCAGCAGCGGGGGGTTAGGGGGCAATCAGCCCCAGCATTTT. It yields the protein CASSGGLGGNQPQHF.

The sample holds many counts of this clone. The sample contains more than one DNA sequence encoding this CDR3. CDR3: CASRDHGQRGYGYTF. DNA of the CDR3: TGTGCCAGCAGAGACCATGGGCAACGCGGATATGGCTACACCTTC. The V and J genes are TRBV6-1 and TRBJ1-2; D unresolved. Per germline, CDR1 MNHNS and CDR2 SASEGT. V was shortened by 6 bases and J by 5 bases, with 19 bases between the two germline ends. This CDR3 has 15 residues.

In the case of this clone: One end of the junction does not line up with germline, which may come from a read error. CDR3 protein: CASSLGGLLDEQFF. CDR3 DNA sequence: TGTGCTAGCAGCTTAGGGGGACTCCTCGATGAGCAGTTCTTC. The chain links TRBV7-7 to TRBJ2-1, with D possibly being TRBD1 or TRBD2 (6 bases each). This CDR3 has 14 residues. From germline, CDR1 is SSHAT and CDR2 FNYEAQ (reference sequence).